This T cell receptor (beta chain) was found in a study of breast tumors, draining lymph nodes, adjacent tissues. The J segment lost 4 bases and the V segment lost 6 bases, leaving 13 bases of the junction unmatched. This CDR3 is 18 amino acids long. Germline CDR1 DFQATT, CDR2 SNEGSKA (reference sequence). TCRdb re-called the multiplex PCR reads with MiXCR, one entry per CDR3 protein. Here the sample spans approximately 130,000 distinct CDR3 sequences, around 20% being singletons. In this sample, this clonotype turned up many times. Antigen unknown. Breast cancer patients provided tissue from their axillary draining lymph nodes. The study, taken as a whole, reports: Tumor repertoires ranked between lymph nodes and nontumor tissue in diversity, with V and J gene preferences. Tumor and nontumor repertoires were significantly more similar in luminal-like than in basal-like breast cancer.

The sample was axillary lymph node tissue. This receptor was obtained from a female donor with breast cancer. Some clones in this sample may be carry-over from other donors' samples. The rearrangement links TRBV20-1 to TRBJ2-1; 15 bases agree with TRBD2. The CDR3 nucleotides are TGCAGTGCCCCCGGGACAGGGGGGACTAGCGGGAGGTACAATGAGCAGTTCTTC. It yields the protein CSAPGTGGTSGRYNEQFF.